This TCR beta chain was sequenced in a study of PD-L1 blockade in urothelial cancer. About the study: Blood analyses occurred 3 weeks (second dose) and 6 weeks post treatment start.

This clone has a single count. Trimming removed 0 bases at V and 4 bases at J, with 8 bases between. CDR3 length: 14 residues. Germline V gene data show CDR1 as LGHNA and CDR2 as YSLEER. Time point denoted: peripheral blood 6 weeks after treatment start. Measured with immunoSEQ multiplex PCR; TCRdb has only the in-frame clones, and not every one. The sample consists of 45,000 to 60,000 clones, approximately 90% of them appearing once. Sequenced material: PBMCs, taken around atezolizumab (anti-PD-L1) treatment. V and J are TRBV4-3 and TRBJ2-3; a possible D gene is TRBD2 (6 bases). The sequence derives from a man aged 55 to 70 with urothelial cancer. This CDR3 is CASSQDGGSDTQYF. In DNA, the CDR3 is TGCGCCAGCAGCCAAGATGGGGGGTCAGATACGCAGTATTTT.